The rows below give T cell receptor beta chains drawn from one sample of a study of T-cell memory formation after mild COVID-19. TCRdb called the 5' RACE reads again in MiXCR, with one record for every CDR3 protein. The table records hundreds of thousands of distinct CDR3 sequences, roughly 17% of them present only once. The sequencing sample was made of PBMCs or a T cell subset sorted from them (not recorded which). The origin of the receptors is a man aged 18 to 29 who had mild COVID-19 (a few samples of this study predate the infection). Cell type and time point are not known. CDR3s include the opening cysteine and the closing phenylalanine or tryptophan. Each record gives: V gene, D gene, J gene, CDR3 protein. The D gene is left open where the match is weak.

V: TRBV7-7
D: .
J: TRBJ2-3
CDR3: CASSLAFGTPRHTQYF

V: TRBV12-3/TRBV12-4
D: .
J: TRBJ2-6
CDR3: CASSSGRLSVANVLTF

V: TRBV20-1
D: .
J: TRBJ1-5
CDR3: CSAIRGDQPQHF

V: TRBV11-2
D: .
J: TRBJ1-2
CDR3: CASSLDRVGYTF

V: TRBV19
D: .
J: TRBJ1-6
CDR3: CASSIRRNPYSPLHF

V: TRBV28
D: .
J: TRBJ1-2
CDR3: CASSGRGVNYGYTF

V: TRBV11-2
D: .
J: TRBJ1-3
CDR3: CASRVEGRPGNTIYF

V: TRBV5-1
D: TRBD2
J: TRBJ2-5
CDR3: CASSPERGGQETQYF

V: TRBV5-6
D: .
J: TRBJ1-5
CDR3: CASSLTGSPQPQHF

V: TRBV12-3/TRBV12-4
D: .
J: TRBJ2-2
CDR3: CASRPRVGETGELFF

V: TRBV5-1
D: TRBD1
J: TRBJ1-1
CDR3: CASSYGDRGPNTEAFF

V: TRBV20-1
D: .
J: TRBJ1-1
CDR3: CSAQGGRAVTEAFF

V: TRBV4-2
D: TRBD1
J: TRBJ1-5
CDR3: CASSQDVQGAQPQHF

V: TRBV20-1
D: .
J: TRBJ2-1
CDR3: CSARDLIPGSYNEQFF

V: TRBV12-3/TRBV12-4
D: .
J: TRBJ2-5
CDR3: CASSFGLARRTQYF

V: TRBV5-1
D: .
J: TRBJ1-1
CDR3: CASSVTRGKVVAEAFF

V: TRBV6-5
D: TRBD1
J: TRBJ2-1
CDR3: CASSYRTGANEQFF

V: TRBV7-9
D: .
J: TRBJ1-1
CDR3: CASSSTGTEAFF

V: TRBV5-5
D: .
J: TRBJ1-1
CDR3: CASSRNAMNTEAFF

V: TRBV7-9
D: TRBD1
J: TRBJ2-3
CDR3: CATPSRGHNTDTQYF

V: TRBV7-6
D: .
J: TRBJ2-5
CDR3: CASTDQETQYF

V: TRBV7-3
D: .
J: TRBJ2-5
CDR3: CASSPRAGYQETQYF

V: TRBV7-8
D: .
J: TRBJ2-1
CDR3: CASSFSRDREQFF